This TCR beta chain comes out of a study of shared clonotypes between healthy human individuals. V lost 0 bases to trimming and J lost 7 bases, with 9 bases between them. Germline V gene sequence: CDR1 MGHRA, CDR2 YSYEKL. The CDR3 runs 13 residues. TCRdb's table, derived via immunoSEQ multiplex PCR, lists solely in-frame clones and lacks some. In the table there are hundreds of thousands of clones, around 81% of which are singletons. The receptor was derived from a woman aged 40 to 50 in good health. Some clones in this sample may be carry-over from other donors' samples. Sequenced: PBMCs. The V and J genes are TRBV4-1 and TRBJ1-2; D is possibly TRBD1 (6 bases). The CDR3 nucleotides read TGCGCCAGCAGCCAAGACAGCAGGGGTGGCTACACCTTC. It codes for CASSQDSRGGYTF.